These 22 T cell receptor beta chains originate from one sample sequenced in a study of cytomegalovirus exposure and HLA in healthy donors. PCR involved 60 Vbeta and 13 Jbeta primers. TCRdb's copy holds only in-frame clones and misses some; the assay was immunoSEQ multiplex PCR. The repertoire has 90,000 to 120,000 clones, over 70% of them found once; the top ten carry 2% to 2.5%. The material sequenced was PBMCs. Receptors were obtained from a man aged 25 to 45 in good health and CMV-seronegative.

The chain joins TRBV6-6 to TRBJ1-1; weak D call: TRBD1 (5 bases). V dropped 0 bases and J dropped 6 bases, with 17 bases sitting between them. CDR3 length: 16 amino acids. Looked up from germline, CDR1 is MNHNY and CDR2 is SVGAGI (reference sequence). The chain's CDR3 is CASSYSISGGKAEAFF. CDR3 coding DNA: TGTGCCAGCAGTTACTCGATCTCGGGGGGTAAGGCTGAAGCTTTCTTT.

The V and J genes are TRBV5-1 and TRBJ1-1; D possibly corresponds to TRBD1 (6 bases). CDR3 length: 14 residues. V shed 2 bases and J shed 7 bases, with 15 bases lying between them. The germline V gene encodes CDR1 SGHRS and CDR2 YFSETQ. The CDR3 DNA sequence: TGCGCCAGCAGCTTTAGGGCAGGGGTCAGTGAAGCTTTCTTT. This translates into CASSFRAGVSEAFF.

CDR3 nucleotide sequence: TGCAGCGTCCGTGGGACAGGGGGCAGAATCGATGGCTACACCTTC. Translated: CSVRGTGGRIDGYTF. This rearrangement joins TRBV29-1 to TRBJ1-2; TRBD1 matches at 12 bases. The CDR3 is 15 amino acids. The germline CDR1 and CDR2 sequences are SQVTM and ANQGSEA. V lost 6 bases to trimming and J lost 6 bases; unmatched junction nucleotides: 11.

This clone was observed once. This chain's CDR3 is CASSLGLAGDEQFF. The DNA of the CDR3 is TGTGCCAGCAGCTTGGGACTAGCGGGAGATGAGCAGTTCTTC. J is TRBJ2-1 and V is TRBV5-4; 12 bases map to TRBD2. Trimming at V came to 0 bases and at J to 8 bases, leaving 0 bases not matched to a gene. Germline V lookup: CDR1 SGHNT, CDR2 YYREEE (reference sequence). This CDR3 has 14 amino acids.

V is TRBV7-2 and J is TRBJ1-2; D gene unclear. The CDR3 contains 15 residues. V lost 4 bases, J lost 3 bases, and 15 bases lay in between. Germline V gene sequence: CDR1 SGHTA, CDR2 FQGNSA. DNA of the CDR3: TGTGCCAGCAGCTCAGTAGCCTTTTCTGACTATGGCTACACCTTC. This codes for CASSSVAFSDYGYTF.

This clone was recorded a few times. The gene calls are TRBV7-9 and TRBJ2-1; weak D call: TRBD2 (5 bases). The CDR3 loop spans 14 amino acids. The V and J ends lost 4 bases and 6 bases respectively, with 13 bases between them. Germline CDR1 SEHNR, CDR2 FQNEAQ (reference sequence). The CDR3 here is CASSSAGLTNEQFF. In DNA, the CDR3 is TGTGCCAGCAGCTCCGCCGGACTGACCAATGAGCAGTTCTTC.

The V and J genes are TRBV6-1 and TRBJ2-7; weak D call: TRBD2 (5 bases). Germline CDR1 reads MNHNS; CDR2 reads SASEGT. Between the trimmed V and J ends, which lost 8 bases and 7 bases, there was a span of 15 bases. This CDR3 has 12 amino acids. In DNA, the CDR3 is TGTGCCAGCTGGACCCCGGGGAATGAGCAGTACTTC. Translated: CASWTPGNEQYF.

The chain combines TRBV30 with TRBJ1-6; 7 bases are shared with TRBD1. Trimming took 2 bases from V and 9 from J; bases not matched to a gene: 4. The germline V gene has CDR1 GTSNPN and CDR2 SVGIG (reference sequence). The CDR3 extends over 13 amino acids. For the CDR3, the DNA is TGTGCCTGGAGTAAGGCAGGGGGTTCACCCCTCCACTTT. Translation gives CAWSKAGGSPLHF.

V is TRBV19 and J is TRBJ2-5; weak D call: TRBD2 (5 bases). Deletions cut 5 bases from V and 5 bases from J, with 12 bases between. The CDR3 loop spans 13 amino acids. The V gene's germline CDR1 is LNHDA and CDR2 SQIVND (reference sequence). In DNA form, the CDR3 reads TGTGCCAGTAGTCTCGGGGTCGGGGAGACCCAGTACTTC. Translating gives CASSLGVGETQYF.

V is TRBV7-9 and J is TRBJ1-4; TRBD1 matches 12 bases. Germline CDR1 is SEHNR and CDR2 is FQNEAQ (reference sequence). Unmatched junction bases numbered 10, after V lost 6 bases and J lost 8 bases. The CDR3 contains 16 residues. DNA of the CDR3: TGTGCCAGCAGACCCGGGACAGGGGGCGCAGTGGAAAAACTGTTTTTT. Amino acids: CASRPGTGGAVEKLFF.

V is TRBV27 and J is TRBJ1-1, with D maybe TRBD1 (5 bases). Germline lookup yields CDR1 MNHEY and CDR2 SMNVEV (reference sequence). CDR3 size: 14 residues. V was trimmed by 5 bases and J by 6 bases, leaving 16 bases between them. In nucleotides, the CDR3 is TGTGCCAGCAGTCCCCGGGGGTTGGGGGCTGAAGCTTTCTTT. Its protein product is CASSPRGLGAEAFF.

The chain has TRBV10-3 and TRBJ2-7, with a weak D call TRBD2 (5 bases). The CDR3 runs 16 residues. V was shortened by 7 bases and J by 0 bases, with 19 bases between the two germline ends. CDR1 is ENHRY and CDR2 is SYGVKD in the germline V gene. The DNA of the CDR3 is TGTGCCATCACCGGGGAGCGAGTTAAGAGCTCCTACGAGCAGTACTTC. It is translated as CAITGERVKSSYEQYF.

The J gene is TRBJ1-5, the V gene TRBV30, with 10 bases fitting TRBD1. CDR3 length: 14 amino acids. From germline, CDR1 is GTSNPN and CDR2 SVGIG (reference sequence). V lost 2 bases and J lost 4; bases outside the gene matches: 2. In DNA, the CDR3 is TGTGCCTGGAGTCCGGGACAGGGGAATCAGCCCCAGCATTTT. This sequence encodes CAWSPGQGNQPQHF.

The rearrangement joins TRBV10-3 to TRBJ1-6; the match to TRBD1 covers 9 bases. V was clipped by 3 bases and J by 3 bases; unmatched bases: 3. Germline assignment: CDR1 ENHRY and CDR2 SYGVKD. The length of the CDR3 is 16 residues. The DNA for the CDR3 is TGTGCCATCAGTGAACAGGGGGCTGGCTATAATTCACCCCTCCACTTT. Its translation: CAISEQGAGYNSPLHF.

This clone was recorded once. Other DNA variants within this sample encode the same CDR3. This rearrangement joins TRBV7-9 to TRBJ1-2, with a weak D call TRBD1 (5 bases). Germline-derived CDR1 and CDR2 are SEHNR and FQNEAQ (reference sequence). This CDR3 comprises 13 residues. V was cut by 1 base and J by 8 bases, with 11 bases left in between. The CDR3, as DNA: TGTGCCAGCAGCTTAGAGGGGCGCCGGGGCTACACCTTC. It encodes CASSLEGRRGYTF. Full variable domain (outside the CDR3, taken from reference TRBV7-9 and TRBJ1-2): DTGVSQNPRHKITKRGQNVTFRCDPISEHNRLYWYRQTLGQGPEFLTYFQNEAQLEKSRLLSDRFSAERPKGSFSTLEIQRTEQGDSAMYLCASSLEGRRGYTFGSGTRLTVV.

V usage is TRBV6-5 and J usage is TRBJ1-2; TRBD1 might be the D (5 bases). This CDR3 region has 15 residues. Per germline, CDR1 MNHEY and CDR2 SVGAGI. Trimming left V 6 bases short and J 8 bases short, with 22 bases between. The CDR3 loop reads CASSSHGRGIKGYTF. CDR3 nucleotide sequence: TGTGCCAGCAGCTCTCACGGTCGGGGGATTAAGGGCTACACCTTC.

This clone was detected only once. This chain connects TRBV10-3 to TRBJ2-3; TRBD2 matches 7 bases. V shed 2 bases and J 0 bases; nucleotides not matched to a gene: 2. This CDR3 region has 15 residues. Germline-derived CDR1 and CDR2 are ENHRY and SYGVKD. The CDR3 region has the DNA TGTGCCATCAGTGAGAGCGGGGTTAGCACAGATACGCAGTATTTT. It specifies CAISESGVSTDTQYF.

The CDR3 DNA reads as TGTGCCAGCAGTTCAACTGGGGCCCTCAGGGGACCTCCCTACGAGCAGTACTTC. Translated, it gives CASSSTGALRGPPYEQYF. V is TRBV11-2 and J is TRBJ2-7, with D possibly matching TRBD1 (6 bases). CDR1 and CDR2 from the germline V gene are SGHAT and FQNNGV. Trimming left V 6 bases short and J 2 bases short, with 26 bases between. The CDR3 length is 18 residues.

The rearrangement links TRBV7-2 to TRBJ2-7; a weak D match, TRBD2 (7 bases). This CDR3 has 14 residues. The germline V gene has CDR1 SGHTA and CDR2 FQGNSA. The V end lost 0 bases, the J end lost 4 bases, and 10 bases lay between the germline ends. For the CDR3, the DNA is TGTGCCAGCAGCTTAGCGGGGGGGGCTTACGAGCAGTACTTC. Translated: CASSLAGGAYEQYF.

This rearrangement joins TRBV5-1 to TRBJ2-7; no definite D call. The germline V gene has CDR1 SGHRS and CDR2 YFSETQ. The CDR3 has 13 residues. V shed 6 bases and J shed 0 bases, with 10 bases lying between them. The CDR3 bases are TGCGCCAGCACCCAGGCAGGCTCCTACGAGCAGTACTTC. Translating gives CASTQAGSYEQYF.

This chain's CDR3 is CASSSRARVTDTQYF. As DNA, the CDR3 is TGCGCCAGCAGCTCCCGGGCCAGGGTCACAGATACGCAGTATTTT. The chain has TRBV5-1 and TRBJ2-3, with D perhaps TRBD1 (5 bases). CDR1 is SGHRS, CDR2 YFSETQ, per germline. Trimming took 3 bases from V and 2 from J, leaving 13 bases between them. The CDR3 covers 15 residues.

In this sample, this clone turned up once. This chain uses TRBV7-3 with TRBJ2-1; 8 bases agree with TRBD1. V dropped 0 bases and J dropped 13; count of bases not matched to a gene: 8. Germline V gene data show CDR1 as SGHTA and CDR2 as FQGTGA. This CDR3 comprises 14 residues. The CDR3 loop is CASSLTLKTGGQFF. Here the CDR3 DNA reads TGTGCCAGCAGCTTAACTTTGAAAACAGGGGGTCAGTTCTTC.